The sequence of this TCR beta chain was determined in a study of beta chain features in type 1 diabetes. Overall study findings and caveats: People with Type 1 diabetes carried modestly yet significantly shorter TCRB CDR3s in all four CD4+ subsets. It was possible that PCR favored shorter templates, equally so in patients and controls.

What was sequenced were expressed TCRB transcripts, since all of the isolated RNA had been reverse transcribed. The average output of naive, central memory and regulatory T cell samples was about 3.57 million reads. The assay was immunoSEQ multiplex PCR, and TCRdb's table has in-frame clones only and misses some. This table holds 680,000 or so clones, around an eighth found once. A remark on this clone: Its antigen is unknown.

Germline V lookup: CDR1 SGHTA, CDR2 FQGTGA. This CDR3 region has 14 residues. Trimming took 5 bases from V and 4 from J, leaving 14 bases between them. The receptor was derived from a man aged 18 to 30 with type 1 diabetes. The sequencing input was naive CD4+ T cells from blood. V is TRBV7-3 and J is TRBJ1-1, with a weak D call TRBD1 (6 bases). The CDR3 DNA follows: TGTGCCAGCAGCCCCGCAGGGGATAGCACTGAAGCTTTCTTT. Its protein is CASSPAGDSTEAFF.